Below, 28 T cell receptor beta chains from the same sample are listed, as sequenced in a study of identical twins' blood T cells. MiXCR, run by TCRdb on the 5' RACE reads, gives a single entry per CDR3 protein. The sample has a few hundred thousand distinct CDR3 sequences; roughly 30% are singletons. The specimen sequenced was PBMCs. These receptors were taken from a woman aged 18-49 years in good health.

The CDR3 DNA reads TGTGCCAGCAGTGAAGGGGCGTATGGCTACACCTTC. Protein sequence: CASSEGAYGYTF. The chain carries TRBV6-1 and TRBJ1-2; no reliable D call. With 1 base removed from V and 5 bases from J, the gap between germline ends came to 5 bases. The CDR3 spans 12 residues. Germline V lookup: CDR1 MNHNS, CDR2 SASEGT.

The chain uses TRBV7-8 and TRBJ2-7, with D unresolved. Trimming stripped 5 bases from V and 3 bases from J, with 17 bases between. Germline V lookup: CDR1 SGHVS, CDR2 FQNEAQ. The CDR3 covers 15 residues. The CDR3 nucleotides are TGTGCCAGCAGCCCAAGCAGGCTAGTATACTACGAGCAGTACTTC. Translated, it gives CASSPSRLVYYEQYF.

A few counts support this clonotype. The chain combines TRBV11-2 with TRBJ1-5; D remains unclear. Trimming removed 0 bases at V and 7 bases at J, with 10 bases between. This CDR3 has 14 residues. Per the germline V gene, CDR1 is SGHAT and CDR2 is FQNNGV. As DNA, the CDR3 is TGTGCCAGCAGCTTAGATCGCGGTATCCAGCCCCAGCATTTT. As protein: CASSLDRGIQPQHF. The full variable domain, with the rest looked up from reference TRBV11-2 and TRBJ1-5, is EAGVAQSPRYKIIEKRQSVAFWCNPISGHATLYWYQQILGQGPKLLIQFQNNGVVDDSQLPKDRFSAERLKGVDSTLKIQPAKLEDSAVYLCASSLDRGIQPQHFGDGTRLSIL.

V usage is TRBV5-5 and J usage is TRBJ2-7; 13 bases align to TRBD2. V trimming: 2 bases; J trimming: 5 bases; junction bases outside the gene matches: 10. CDR3 length: 17 amino acids. The germline gives CDR1 SGHKS, CDR2 YYEKEE (reference sequence). This CDR3 is CASSFGLAGEGRNEQYF. As DNA, the CDR3 is TGTGCCAGCAGCTTCGGACTAGCGGGAGAGGGAAGAAACGAGCAGTACTTC.

This clonotype was seen just once. The chain recombines TRBV2 with TRBJ1-1; TRBD1 is a possible D gene (5 bases). Germline CDR1 reads SNHLY; CDR2 reads FYNNEI. CDR3 length equals 15 residues. V dropped 5 bases and J dropped 1 base, with 14 bases sitting between them. CDR3 loop: CASSSQGTENTEAFF. DNA of the CDR3: TGTGCCAGCAGTTCCCAAGGGACGGAGAACACTGAAGCTTTCTTT.

The V and J genes are TRBV29-1 and TRBJ1-3; possible D gene TRBD1, 6 bases. V dropped 6 bases and J dropped 0 bases, with 12 bases sitting between them. The CDR3 is 14 amino acids. Per germline, CDR1 SQVTM and CDR2 ANQGSEA. Here the CDR3 reads CSVRGSCSGNTIYF. The CDR3 nucleotides are TGCAGCGTCAGGGGAAGTTGCTCTGGAAACACCATATATTTT.

The CDR3 loop is CASRLAVTTTGELFF. In nucleotides, the CDR3 is TGTGCCAGCAGGCTAGCAGTGACTACCACCGGGGAGCTGTTTTTT. V is TRBV11-2 and J is TRBJ2-2, with a possible D match to TRBD2 (5 bases). Germline CDR1 SGHAT, CDR2 FQNNGV. V lost 6 bases to trimming and J lost 4 bases, with 15 bases between them. This CDR3 comprises 15 residues.

This clonotype showed up many times. V usage is TRBV19 and J usage is TRBJ1-5; 7 bases are shared with TRBD1. Germline V CDR1 and CDR2: LNHDA, SQIVND (reference sequence). J gave up 6 bases and V 5 bases, and 4 bases lay outside the gene matches. This CDR3 comprises 13 residues. The CDR3 sequence: CASSGTESQPQHF. The CDR3 region has the DNA TGTGCCAGTAGTGGGACAGAGAGTCAGCCCCAGCATTTT.

This rearrangement joins TRBV20-1 to TRBJ1-2; no reliable D call. The V end was cut by 6 bases, the J end by 6 bases, with 14 bases between. CDR3 length: 12 residues. Per germline, CDR1 DFQATT and CDR2 SNEGSKA (reference sequence). The CDR3 loop reads CSAQRGLNGYTF. DNA of the CDR3: TGCAGTGCCCAACGAGGGCTGAATGGCTACACCTTC.

This clonotype was counted only a few times. The rearrangement joins TRBV3-1 to TRBJ2-1; perhaps TRBD1 as D (6 bases). The V gene lost 0 bases and the J gene lost 5 bases, with 8 bases spanning the gap. The CDR3 extends over 14 amino acids. CDR1 and CDR2 (germline): LGHDT, YNNKEL (reference sequence). Here the CDR3 reads CASSQDRTDNEQFF. The DNA for the CDR3 is TGTGCCAGCAGCCAAGATCGGACAGACAATGAGCAGTTCTTC.

A few counts support this clonotype. This chain joins TRBV3-1 and TRBJ2-7, with no clear D. Trimming pared 4 bases from V and 0 bases from J, leaving 10 bases between. Germline CDR1 is LGHDT and CDR2 is YNNKEL (reference sequence). The CDR3 has 14 residues. Here the CDR3 DNA reads TGTGCCAGCAGCCCCCGATCGAGCTCCTACGAGCAGTACTTC. The encoded protein is CASSPRSSSYEQYF.

This chain connects TRBV5-1 to TRBJ1-6; no clear D. Germline lookup yields CDR1 SGHRS and CDR2 YFSETQ. V was clipped by 3 bases and J by 8 bases, with 6 bases between them. CDR3 length: 12 residues. The CDR3 coding sequence is TGCGCCAGCAGCTCCGGTGATTCACCCCTCCACTTT. Protein sequence: CASSSGDSPLHF.

This clonotype has just a few counts. The rearrangement joins TRBV5-1 to TRBJ1-1; D not resolved. Germline V gene sequence: CDR1 SGHRS, CDR2 YFSETQ. Trimming took off 4 bases at V and 4 bases at J, with 14 bases between the two ends. The CDR3 sequence is 14 residues long. In nucleotides, the CDR3 is TGCGCCAGCAGCCCCGAGGCCGAGGGCACTGAAGCTTTCTTT. Translating gives CASSPEAEGTEAFF.

This clonotype was counted only a few times. V usage is TRBV9 and J usage is TRBJ2-2, with 7 positions matching TRBD1. This CDR3 comprises 14 residues. The V segment lost 3 bases and the J segment 3 bases; nucleotides outside the gene matches: 2. Germline V gene data show CDR1 as SGDLS and CDR2 as YYNGEE. Here the CDR3 reads CASSGQGYTGELFF. CDR3 DNA sequence: TGTGCCAGCAGCGGACAGGGTTACACCGGGGAGCTGTTTTTT.

The chain combines TRBV27 with TRBJ2-5; possible D gene TRBD2, 5 bases. CDR3 size: 13 residues. Germline CDR1 is MNHEY and CDR2 is SMNVEV (reference sequence). Trimming left V 6 bases short and J 2 bases short, with 10 bases between. As DNA, the CDR3 is TGTGCCAGCAGCAAGAGGGTACAAGAGACCCAGTACTTC. Encoded protein: CASSKRVQETQYF.

The chain is built from TRBV19 and TRBJ1-2; D possibly corresponds to TRBD1 (6 bases). Trimming cost V 2 bases and J 4 bases, with 11 bases left between them. CDR1 and CDR2 from the germline V gene are LNHDA and SQIVND (reference sequence). The CDR3 has 14 residues. The CDR3 region has the DNA TGTGCCAGTAGTATACAGGGGTTCGGCTATGGCTACACCTTC. It translates to CASSIQGFGYGYTF.

There are a few counts of this clonotype. The V gene is TRBV5-1, the J gene TRBJ2-1, with 13 bases fitting TRBD2. V lost 3 bases, J lost 9 bases, and 6 bases stayed unmatched. Germline CDR1 is SGHRS and CDR2 is YFSETQ. CDR3 length equals 15 residues. CDR3: CASSSTSGGAGEQFF. DNA for the CDR3: TGCGCCAGCAGCTCTACTAGCGGGGGGGCCGGTGAGCAGTTCTTC.

On this clonotype itself: An end of the junction differs from the germline gene, which may be a read error. This chain connects TRBV20-1 to TRBJ1-1; 8 nucleotides line up with TRBD1. The CDR3 consists of 15 residues. CDR1 and CDR2 from the germline V gene are DFQATT and SNEGSKA (reference sequence). The CDR3 nucleotides are TGCAGTGCTAGTATCGCAGGGGGCCGGGACACTGAAGTTTTCTTT. Translation: CSASIAGGRDTEVFF.

The V call is TRBV5-4, the J call TRBJ1-6; maybe TRBD1 (5 bases). CDR3 length: 14 amino acids. The V and J ends lost 4 bases and 10 bases respectively, with 15 bases between them. CDR1 SGHNT and CDR2 YYREEE come from the germline V gene (reference sequence). The CDR3 region is CASSLGWDESPLHF. The CDR3 DNA reads as TGTGCCAGCAGCCTGGGGTGGGACGAGTCACCCCTCCACTTT.

This clonotype was counted many times. The rearrangement links TRBV20-1 to TRBJ1-4; D not resolved. V shed 7 bases and J shed 0 bases, with 9 bases lying between them. Germline loops: CDR1 DFQATT, CDR2 SNEGSKA (reference sequence). The CDR3 is 13 residues long. CDR3 region: CSGASATNEKLFF. CDR3 nucleotides: TGCAGTGGGGCCAGCGCAACTAATGAAAAACTGTTTTTT.

This chain uses TRBV20-1 with TRBJ1-3, with D possibly TRBD1 on 5 matching bases. CDR3 length: 14 residues. V lost 6 bases, J lost 0 bases, and 12 bases lay in between. Germline V gives CDR1 DFQATT, CDR2 SNEGSKA (reference sequence). The CDR3 is CSAGDGDSGNTIYF. In DNA form, the CDR3 reads TGCAGTGCCGGGGACGGCGACTCTGGAAACACCATATATTTT.

This CDR3 is CSARGRLADHEQFF. The CDR3 coding sequence is TGCAGTGCTAGAGGGAGACTAGCGGATCATGAGCAGTTCTTC. The V gene is TRBV20-1, the J gene TRBJ2-1, with 9 bases fitting TRBD2. CDR3 length equals 14 residues. V trimming: 1 base; J trimming: 8 bases; junction bases outside the gene matches: 6. CDR1 and CDR2 from the germline V gene are DFQATT and SNEGSKA (reference sequence).

Many counts were recorded for this clonotype. The V and J genes are TRBV25-1 and TRBJ1-2; D is uncertain. The CDR3 sequence is 12 residues long. Deletions cut 3 bases from V and 5 bases from J, with 7 bases between. The V gene's germline CDR1 is MGHDK and CDR2 SYGVNS. CDR3: CASSESGYGYTF. CDR3 DNA sequence: TGTGCCAGCAGTGAGAGCGGTTATGGCTACACCTTC.

The rearrangement joins TRBV10-3 to TRBJ1-2, with D possibly being TRBD1 (5 bases). Germline V gene sequence: CDR1 ENHRY, CDR2 SYGVKD. V gave up 0 bases and J gave up 3 bases, with 11 bases separating them. The CDR3 has 15 amino acids. The CDR3 loop is CAISESILGDYGYTF. The DNA for the CDR3 is TGTGCCATCAGTGAGTCGATTTTGGGGGACTATGGCTACACCTTC.

This chain links TRBV4-3 with TRBJ1-2; D call uncertain. V shed 1 base and J shed 8 bases, with 11 bases lying between them. Per germline, CDR1 LGHNA and CDR2 YSLEER. The CDR3 length is 13 residues. The CDR3 protein is CASSQGVYEGYTF. Here the CDR3 DNA reads TGCGCCAGCAGCCAAGGGGTATACGAGGGCTACACCTTC.

The chain uses TRBV27 and TRBJ1-1; no clear D gene. V lost 0 bases and J 0 bases, leaving 11 bases between the germline ends. The CDR3 loop spans 16 amino acids. Germline V CDR1 and CDR2: MNHEY, SMNVEV (reference sequence). Here the CDR3 reads CASSLSAGTMNTEAFF. The DNA of the CDR3 is TGTGCCAGCAGTTTATCCGCAGGTACTATGAACACTGAAGCTTTCTTT.

This clonotype was recorded at least ten times. The chain recombines TRBV5-1 with TRBJ2-1; the match to TRBD2 covers 13 bases. The V segment lost 2 bases and the J segment 9 bases; nucleotides outside the gene matches: 8. The CDR3 extends over 16 amino acids. CDR1 SGHRS and CDR2 YFSETQ come from the germline V gene. CDR3 bases: TGCGCCAGCAGCTTTACTAGCGGGAGGGCCGGCGGTGAGCAGTTCTTC. It encodes CASSFTSGRAGGEQFF.

This clonotype was detected many times. V and J are TRBV6-1 and TRBJ1-5, with D perhaps matching TRBD1 (5 bases). Germline CDR1 MNHNS, CDR2 SASEGT. CDR3 length: 13 residues. With 7 bases removed from V and 5 bases from J, the gap between germline ends came to 12 bases. CDR3 sequence reads: CASILGDYQPQHF. In DNA form, the CDR3 reads TGTGCCAGCATCCTGGGGGACTATCAGCCCCAGCATTTT.